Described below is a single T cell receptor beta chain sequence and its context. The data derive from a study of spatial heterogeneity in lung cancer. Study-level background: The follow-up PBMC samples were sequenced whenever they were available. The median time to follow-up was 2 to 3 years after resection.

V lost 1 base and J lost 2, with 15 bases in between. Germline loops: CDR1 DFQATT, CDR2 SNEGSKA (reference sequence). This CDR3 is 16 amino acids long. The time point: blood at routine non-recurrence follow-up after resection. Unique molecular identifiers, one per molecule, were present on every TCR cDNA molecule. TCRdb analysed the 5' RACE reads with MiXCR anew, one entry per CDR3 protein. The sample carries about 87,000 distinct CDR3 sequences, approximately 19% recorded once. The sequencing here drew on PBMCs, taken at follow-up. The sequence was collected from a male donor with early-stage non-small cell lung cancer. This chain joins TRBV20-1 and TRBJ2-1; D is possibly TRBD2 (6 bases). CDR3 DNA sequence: TGCAGTGCTAGAGGGGACTTGGGGAAGACCTACAATGAGCAGTTCTTC. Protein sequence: CSARGDLGKTYNEQFF.